These 18 T cell receptor beta chains were all obtained from the same sample, sequenced in a study of cytomegalovirus exposure and HLA in healthy donors. The PCR made use of 60 Vbeta and 13 Jbeta primers. Sequencing used immunoSEQ multiplex PCR; TCRdb keeps in-frame clones, though not all of them. The sample holds about 160,000 clones, nearly 80% seen once. Specimen: PBMCs. The source of these receptors is a man aged 18 to 29 in good health and CMV-seropositive.

This clone was seen a few times. CDR3 coding DNA: TGTGCCAGCAGAGGGACAGGGGGCTCGGGTTCACCCCTCCACTTT. Amino acids: CASRGTGGSGSPLHF. The chain uses TRBV6-6 and TRBJ1-6; 12 nucleotides agree with TRBD1. The V gene end was trimmed by 6 bases and the J gene end by 9 bases; junction bases not matched to a gene: 6. The germline CDR1 and CDR2 sequences are MNHNY and SVGAGI (reference sequence). The length of the CDR3 is 15 residues.

The chain has TRBV11-2 and TRBJ1-1; no firm D call. The germline V gene has CDR1 SGHAT and CDR2 FQNNGV. Trimming took off 6 bases at V and 3 bases at J, with 20 bases between the two ends. The CDR3 covers 16 residues. The CDR3, as DNA: TGTGCCAGCAGACGTTTCGAGGGAGGAAAGGACACTGAAGCTTTCTTT. As protein: CASRRFEGGKDTEAFF.

The V and J genes are TRBV7-8 and TRBJ2-1, with TRBD2 matching over 8 bases. Losses at the gene ends were 2 bases for V and 8 bases for J; bases not matched to a gene: 8. The CDR3 runs 15 residues. The germline V gene has CDR1 SGHVS and CDR2 FQNEAQ. The CDR3 nucleotides read TGTGCCAGCAGCTTACAAGCGGGAGCCGGGTATGAGCAGTTCTTC. Its translation is CASSLQAGAGYEQFF.

V gene TRBV6-6 combines with J gene TRBJ2-2; TRBD2 matches 7 bases. The CDR3 has 15 residues. Trimming removed 7 bases from V and 5 bases from J; junction bases left unmatched: 10. CDR1 and CDR2 from the germline V gene are MNHNY and SVGAGI (reference sequence). The chain's CDR3 is CASTYRGSGTGELFF. CDR3 bases: TGTGCCAGCACCTATCGCGGGAGTGGAACCGGGGAGCTGTTTTTT.

The gene calls are TRBV19 and TRBJ2-3; D possibly corresponds to TRBD2 (5 bases). CDR1 is LNHDA, CDR2 SQIVND, per germline (reference sequence). This CDR3 has 14 amino acids. Between the trimmed V and J ends, which lost 5 bases and 12 bases, there was a span of 21 bases. CDR3 bases: TGTGCCAGTAGTCCCATGACTGGGCAACTAGGTCAGTATTTT. This encodes CASSPMTGQLGQYF. Supplemented by reference TRBV19 and TRBJ2-3, the full variable domain reads DGGITQSPKYLFRKEGQNVTLSCEQNLNHDAMYWYRQDPGQGLRLIYYSQIVNDFQKGDIAEGYSVSREKKESFPLTVTSAQKNPTAFYLCASSPMTGQLGQYFGPGTRLTVL.

The rearrangement uses TRBV7-7 and TRBJ2-5, with D hard to call. Trimming took off 2 bases at V and 5 bases at J, with 12 bases between the two ends. CDR3 length: 14 amino acids. CDR1 and CDR2 (germline): SSHAT, FNYEAQ (reference sequence). The CDR3 loop reads CASSLLLMEETQYF. As DNA, the CDR3 is TGTGCCAGCAGCTTACTCCTGATGGAGGAGACCCAGTACTTC.

With respect to this clone: A junction end diverges from the germline sequence, so it may reflect a read error. This chain connects TRBV6-6 to TRBJ1-4; D is perhaps TRBD1 (6 bases). In germline, CDR1 is MNHNY, CDR2 SVGAGI (reference sequence). This CDR3 spans 14 amino acids. The chain's CDR3 is CASTYSGANEKLFF. The CDR3 DNA sequence: TGTGCCAGCACTTACTCAGGGGCGAATGAAAAACTGTTTTTT.

The chain uses TRBV5-1 and TRBJ2-1; a possible D gene is TRBD1 (6 bases). V was clipped by 2 bases and J by 8 bases, with 11 bases between them. Germline values: CDR1 SGHRS, CDR2 YFSETQ. CDR3 size: 13 residues. CDR3 protein: CASSLQGSDEQFF. The CDR3 DNA is TGCGCCAGCAGCTTACAGGGTTCGGATGAGCAGTTCTTC.

CDR3 bases: TGCGCCAGCAGCCAAGCAGCCACAGGCGCGGGGGAAGCTTTCTTT. This codes for CASSQAATGAGEAFF. J is TRBJ1-1 and V is TRBV4-1, with D possibly matching TRBD1 (5 bases). The CDR3 runs to 15 residues. CDR1 is MGHRA, CDR2 YSYEKL, per germline. The V end was cut by 1 base, the J end by 8 bases, with 17 bases between.

The chain links TRBV2 to TRBJ2-5; 10 positions agree with TRBD1. The better agreement between TRBJ2-7 and the DNA end casts doubt on the J call. Germline assignment: CDR1 SNHLY and CDR2 FYNNEI. This CDR3 has 14 residues. The CDR3 nucleotides are TGTGCCAGCAGTGAAGGACAGGGGGCCGACGAGCAGTACTTC. Translation: CASSEGQGADEQYF.

The chain carries TRBV4-3 and TRBJ1-3; no reliable D call. Trimming stripped 0 bases from V and 7 bases from J, with 22 bases between. Germline loops: CDR1 LGHNA, CDR2 YSLEER. CDR3 length equals 18 residues. In nucleotides, the CDR3 is TGCGCCAGCAGCCAAGAACCCCCGGGGATCCTTCTCGGGAACACCATATATTTT. It translates to CASSQEPPGILLGNTIYF.

The chain joins TRBV21-1 to TRBJ1-1. TRBV21-1 is a listed pseudogene. The CDR3 totals 18 residues. CDR3 sequence (DNA): TGTGCCAGCAGCAAAGTAACATTCAGCGGGGCAGAAAACACTGAAGCTTTCTTT. It specifies CASSKVTFSGAENTEAFF.

This clone was picked up a small number of times. One end of the junction is discordant with germline, which a read error may explain. The chain is built from TRBV9 and TRBJ2-6, with D possibly matching TRBD1 (5 bases). Germline-derived CDR1 and CDR2 are SGDLS and YYNGEE. CDR3 length equals 14 residues. The CDR3 protein is CASSKLSGANGLTF. DNA of the CDR3: TGTGCCAGCAGTAAACTCTCTGGGGCCAACGGCCTGACTTTC.

This chain uses TRBV4-3 with TRBJ2-2, with D perhaps matching TRBD1 (6 bases). The CDR3 is made up of 17 amino acids. Germline CDR1 LGHNA, CDR2 YSLEER. V was clipped by 0 bases and J by 6 bases, with 17 bases between them. CDR3 amino acids: CASSQDRLHTGPGELFF. As DNA, the CDR3 is TGCGCCAGCAGCCAAGATCGACTCCACACAGGGCCCGGGGAGCTGTTTTTT.

This clone was recorded once. This sequence joins TRBV2 and TRBJ1-5, with D possibly being TRBD1 (6 bases). The V end lost 7 bases, the J end lost 7 bases, and 14 bases lay between the germline ends. The CDR3 runs 13 residues. Per the germline V gene, CDR1 is SNHLY and CDR2 is FYNNEI. The CDR3 sequence: CASNGGAGQPQHF. The CDR3 nucleotides read TGTGCCAGCAATGGGGGCGCAGGACAGCCCCAGCATTTT.

The V gene is TRBV13, the J gene TRBJ2-1; 7 bases agree with TRBD2. This CDR3 comprises 13 residues. Germline V CDR1 and CDR2: PRHDT, FYEKMQ (reference sequence). J lost 8 bases, V lost 5 bases, and 6 bases had no gene match. CDR3 sequence: CASSTRGIYEQFF. The CDR3 DNA follows: TGTGCCAGCAGCACGCGGGGGATCTATGAGCAGTTCTTC.

Regarding this clone: Other DNA sequences in the sample encode the same CDR3. The chain has TRBV19 and TRBJ1-1; the D is unclear. V lost 4 bases and J lost 8, with 14 bases in between. The CDR3 extends over 13 amino acids. Germline-derived CDR1 and CDR2 are LNHDA and SQIVND (reference sequence). The CDR3 loop reads CASSTTGSTEAFF. The CDR3 region has the DNA TGTGCCAGTAGTACTACGGGATCTACCGAAGCTTTCTTT. The variable domain in full, with the rest retrieved from reference TRBV19 and TRBJ1-1, is DGGITQSPKYLFRKEGQNVTLSCEQNLNHDAMYWYRQDPGQGLRLIYYSQIVNDFQKGDIAEGYSVSREKKESFPLTVTSAQKNPTAFYLCASSTTGSTEAFFGQGTRLTVV.

The chain combines TRBV5-1 with TRBJ2-3; possible D gene TRBD1, 6 bases. This CDR3 contains 14 residues. The germline V and J ends were trimmed by 4 bases and 1 base, with 10 bases remaining between them. CDR1 and CDR2 (germline): SGHRS, YFSETQ. CDR3 in DNA: TGCGCCAGCAGCACGGACAGTCGCACAGATACGCAGTATTTT. Protein: CASSTDSRTDTQYF.